These 27 T cell receptor beta chains share one sample of origin, sequenced in a study of glioma-infiltrating T cells after dendritic cell vaccination (dated by TCRdb to about 2016). To prepare the library, the immunoSEQ multiplex PCR assay was applied. Here the immuneACCESS table is served through TCRdb, limited to in-frame sequences with V and J called. Missing clones are a known gap in these copies; in checked studies unresolved V genes cover under half, and the rest lacks a known reason. This sample lists around 97,000 clones; 80% to 90% were detected once. The leading ten clones occupy less than 15% of the sample. Sequences were derived from blood, sampled before dendritic cell vaccination. The source is a human donor with glioblastoma.

The chain employs TRBV18 and TRBJ1-5; a weak D match, TRBD1 (5 bases). Germline CDR1 and CDR2: KGHSH and LQKENI. The CDR3 has 17 residues. The V end was cut by 3 bases, the J end by 3 bases, with 18 bases between. As DNA, the CDR3 is TGTGCCAGCTCACCCCCGAAGTGGGGAGGGGACAATCAGCCCCAGCATTTT. This gives the protein CASSPPKWGGDNQPQHF. The whole variable domain, filled in from reference TRBV18 and TRBJ1-5, reads NAGVMQNPRHLVRRRGQEARLRCSPMKGHSHVYWYRQLPEEGLKFMVYLQKENIIDESGMPKERFSAEFPKEGPSILRIQQVVRGDSAAYFCASSPPKWGGDNQPQHFGDGTRLSIL.

The V and J genes are TRBV7-9 and TRBJ2-7; 9 bases are shared with TRBD1. The CDR3 totals 14 residues. With 8 bases clipped from V and 3 bases from J, the junction kept 8 bases outside the gene matches. Per germline, CDR1 SEHNR and CDR2 FQNEAQ (reference sequence). The CDR3 sequence: CASSWAGQGYEQYF. The CDR3 DNA reads TGTGCCAGCTCCTGGGCGGGACAGGGCTACGAGCAGTACTTC.

This chain connects TRBV18 to TRBJ2-7, with TRBD2 matching over 8 bases. The J call is uncertain, as TRBJ2-5 better fits the DNA end. The CDR3 totals 15 residues. Per germline, CDR1 KGHSH and CDR2 LQKENI. The CDR3 sequence: CASSPQERGQETQYF. For the CDR3, the DNA is TGTGCCAGCTCACCACAAGAGCGGGGGCAAGAGACCCAGTACTTC.

The chain carries TRBV5-6 and TRBJ1-6, with D uncertain. From germline, CDR1 is SGHDT and CDR2 YYEEEE. The V end lost 2 bases, the J end lost 3 bases, and 9 bases lay between the germline ends. This CDR3 comprises 15 residues. The CDR3 loop reads CASSLTHGYNSPLHF. Here the CDR3 DNA reads TGTGCCAGCAGCTTAACGCACGGCTATAATTCACCCCTCCACTTT.

This clone was observed a few times. For the CDR3, the DNA is TGTGCCAGCAGTTACCCGAGGACAGGCGAAGCTTTCTTT. As protein: CASSYPRTGEAFF. V and J are TRBV6-6 and TRBJ1-1; the match to TRBD1 covers 7 bases. V shed 2 bases and J 8 bases; nucleotides not matched to a gene: 5. Germline assignment: CDR1 MNHNY and CDR2 SVGAGI (reference sequence). This CDR3 comprises 13 residues.

The chain is built from TRBV5-1 and TRBJ2-7, with TRBD1 as a possible D gene (6 bases). Germline V lookup: CDR1 SGHRS, CDR2 YFSETQ. The CDR3 has 14 amino acids. The V end lost 1 base, the J end lost 4 bases, and 12 bases lay between the germline ends. The CDR3 DNA reads as TGCGCCAGCAGCTTGCTGCAGGGGCAGTACGAGCAGTACTTC. This translates into CASSLLQGQYEQYF.

In this sample, this clone turned up once. The chain carries TRBV9 and TRBJ1-2; weak D call: TRBD1 (5 bases). This CDR3 is 13 amino acids long. The germline V and J ends were trimmed by 3 bases and 7 bases, with 13 bases remaining between them. Germline V gives CDR1 SGDLS, CDR2 YYNGEE. The DNA for the CDR3 is TGTGCCAGCAGCGCCCCGGGGGTGTTTGGCTACACCTTC. Its translation is CASSAPGVFGYTF.

The chain employs TRBV5-5 and TRBJ1-4; D gene ambiguous. The germline V gene has CDR1 SGHKS and CDR2 YYEKEE (reference sequence). Trimming stripped 3 bases from V and 2 bases from J, with 14 bases between. There are 16 residues in the CDR3. The CDR3 sequence: CASSSTLAQTNEKLFF. Here the CDR3 DNA reads TGTGCCAGCAGCTCAACTTTGGCACAGACTAATGAAAAACTGTTTTTT.

V and J are TRBV10-2 and TRBJ2-7, with 13 nucleotides matching TRBD2. Unmatched junction bases numbered 9, after V lost 3 bases and J lost 7 bases. The CDR3 totals 16 residues. Per the germline V gene, CDR1 is WSHSY and CDR2 is SAAADI. Written as DNA, the CDR3 is TGCGCCAGCAGTGATTCGACTAGCGGGGGGTCACAAGAGCAGTACTTC. Translation gives CASSDSTSGGSQEQYF.

The chain uses TRBV6-1 and TRBJ1-2; D unresolved. The germline V and J ends were trimmed by 7 bases and 5 bases, with 20 bases remaining between them. Germline CDR1 MNHNS, CDR2 SASEGT. CDR3 length equals 15 residues. CDR3 sequence reads: CASTPRGVTTYGYTF. CDR3 nucleotide sequence: TGTGCCAGCACCCCACGGGGTGTTACTACTTATGGCTACACCTTC.

The rearrangement links TRBV5-4 to TRBJ1-2; 8 bases line up with TRBD1. The germline V gene encodes CDR1 SGHNT and CDR2 YYREEE (reference sequence). This CDR3 contains 15 residues. The V and J ends lost 1 base and 7 bases, in that order; junction bases with no gene match: 9. CDR3 sequence: CASSLLGQGNFGYTF. CDR3 in DNA: TGTGCCAGCAGCTTGCTAGGACAGGGTAATTTTGGCTACACCTTC.

The V call is TRBV5-1, the J call TRBJ2-1; weak D call: TRBD2 (5 bases). V lost 4 bases to trimming and J lost 0 bases, with 14 bases between them. From germline, CDR1 is SGHRS and CDR2 YFSETQ. The CDR3 totals 16 residues. In DNA, the CDR3 is TGCGCCAGCAGCCTGGAGGTGGGGAGCTCCTACAATGAGCAGTTCTTC. Its protein product is CASSLEVGSSYNEQFF.

This chain uses TRBV30 with TRBJ1-3; TRBD1 aligns across 9 bases. Trimming removed 4 bases from V and 4 bases from J; junction bases left unmatched: 2. Germline V gene sequence: CDR1 GTSNPN, CDR2 SVGIG (reference sequence). The CDR3 length is 13 residues. The CDR3 sequence is CAWTTGGGNTIYF. The CDR3 DNA reads TGTGCCTGGACCACAGGGGGCGGAAACACCATATATTTT.

This rearrangement joins TRBV6-5 to TRBJ2-2; the D gene is possibly TRBD2 (5 bases). CDR3 length equals 14 residues. CDR1 and CDR2 (germline): MNHEY, SVGAGI. V was cut by 7 bases and J by 3 bases, with 12 bases left in between. The CDR3 spells CASTSAGYTGELFF. The DNA of the CDR3 is TGTGCCAGCACTTCGGCGGGTTACACCGGGGAGCTGTTTTTT.

This chain connects TRBV30 to TRBJ2-7; D possibly corresponds to TRBD2 (6 bases). The germline CDR1 and CDR2 sequences are GTSNPN and SVGIG (reference sequence). V lost 3 bases to trimming and J lost 3 bases, with 9 bases between them. The CDR3 loop spans 12 amino acids. CDR3 sequence reads: CAWSPGDYEQYF. CDR3 sequence (DNA): TGTGCCTGGAGCCCGGGAGACTACGAGCAGTACTTC.

This chain uses TRBV5-1 with TRBJ1-1, with a weak D call TRBD1 (6 bases). The CDR3 consists of 16 residues. The V end was cut by 1 base, the J end by 1 base, with 14 bases between. Germline V gives CDR1 SGHRS, CDR2 YFSETQ. The CDR3 region is CASSLQPQGTNTEAFF. CDR3 DNA: TGCGCCAGCAGCTTGCAGCCACAGGGTACGAACACTGAAGCTTTCTTT. The variable domain in full, completed from reference TRBV5-1 and TRBJ1-1, reads KAGVTQTPRYLIKTRGQQVTLSCSPISGHRSVSWYQQTPGQGLQFLFEYFSETQRNKGNFPGRFSGRQFSNSRSEMNVSTLELGDSALYLCASSLQPQGTNTEAFFGQGTRLTVV.

This chain connects TRBV27 to TRBJ1-1, with D tentatively TRBD1 (5 bases). The CDR3 length is 16 residues. The germline V gene encodes CDR1 MNHEY and CDR2 SMNVEV (reference sequence). V was shortened by 5 bases and J by 3 bases, with 19 bases between the two germline ends. The CDR3 loop reads CASSPHKGNRDTEAFF. CDR3 coding DNA: TGTGCCAGCAGTCCCCATAAGGGGAATAGGGACACTGAAGCTTTCTTT.

This sequence joins TRBV30 and TRBJ1-5, with D unclear. Germline CDR1 reads GTSNPN; CDR2 reads SVGIG (reference sequence). CDR3 length: 16 residues. V was pared by 2 bases and J by 2 bases, with 16 bases between. CDR3: CAWSISFLRGNQPQHF. For the CDR3, the DNA is TGTGCCTGGAGTATTTCCTTTCTCCGAGGCAATCAGCCCCAGCATTTT.

This chain uses TRBV19 with TRBJ1-1; a weak D match, TRBD1 (5 bases). The germline V gene has CDR1 LNHDA and CDR2 SQIVND (reference sequence). This CDR3 contains 14 residues. V lost 3 bases and J lost 5, with 13 bases in between. The CDR3 nucleotides read TGTGCCAGTAGTATGGGCAGGGCTGTTACTGAAGCTTTCTTT. Translated: CASSMGRAVTEAFF.

The chain joins TRBV7-6 to TRBJ1-6, with D possibly being TRBD1 (6 bases). From germline, CDR1 is SGHVS and CDR2 FNYEAQ. The germline V and J ends were trimmed by 6 bases and 3 bases, with 9 bases remaining between them. The CDR3 spans 14 residues. The CDR3 sequence is CASSSQGYNSPLHF. DNA for the CDR3: TGTGCCAGCAGTTCACAGGGCTATAATTCACCCCTCCACTTT.

Details on this clone: At the DNA level, this CDR3 is encoded by other sequences in the same sample as well. The chain links TRBV15 to TRBJ1-6; 8 positions agree with TRBD1. The V segment lost 5 bases and the J segment 9 bases; nucleotides outside the gene matches: 6. This CDR3 is 14 amino acids long. Germline V gene data show CDR1 as LNHNV and CDR2 as YYDKDF (reference sequence). The CDR3 DNA reads TGTGCCACCAGCGCCAGGGGGCGAGGTTCACCCCTCCACTTT. Its protein is CATSARGRGSPLHF.

The J gene is TRBJ1-2, the V gene TRBV4-1; a possible D gene is TRBD1 (6 bases). Trimming removed 1 base from V and 2 bases from J, with 14 bases in between. This CDR3 region has 16 residues. From germline, CDR1 is MGHRA and CDR2 YSYEKL. The CDR3 protein is CASSQATGQLNYGYTF. In DNA form, the CDR3 reads TGCGCCAGCAGCCAAGCTACAGGGCAACTGAACTATGGCTACACCTTC.

The genes are TRBV10-2 and TRBJ1-6; D remains ambiguous. The CDR3 consists of 18 residues. Looked up from germline, CDR1 is WSHSY and CDR2 is SAAADI. Trimming removed 10 bases from V and 0 bases from J, with 22 bases in between. CDR3 in DNA: TGCGCCAACCACTCATTCGAGGCCCTGAGCTCCTATAATTCACCCCTCCACTTT. This encodes CANHSFEALSSYNSPLHF.

V usage is TRBV7-2 and J usage is TRBJ2-3; D is uncertain. CDR1 is SGHTA, CDR2 FQGNSA, per germline. CDR3 length: 14 residues. Trimming took off 0 bases at V and 6 bases at J, with 10 bases between the two ends. The CDR3 loop is CASSLADSRDTQYF. The CDR3 DNA follows: TGTGCCAGCAGCTTAGCGGATTCGAGGGATACGCAGTATTTT.

The CDR3 DNA sequence: TGTGCCAGCAGCTCGAACGGGGGTAGGAGCTCCTACGAGCAGTACTTC. Encoded protein: CASSSNGGRSSYEQYF. The genes are TRBV5-6 and TRBJ2-7; D possibly corresponds to TRBD2 (6 bases). With 3 bases removed from V and 0 bases from J, the gap between germline ends came to 16 bases. Germline V CDR1 and CDR2: SGHDT, YYEEEE. There are 16 residues in the CDR3.

The chain combines TRBV30 with TRBJ2-3; D ambiguous. The CDR3 has 14 residues. Germline V gives CDR1 GTSNPN, CDR2 SVGIG (reference sequence). The ends were cut back, 4 bases at V and 1 base at J, with 12 bases in the middle. CDR3 sequence reads: CAWIGVKGTDTQYF. In nucleotides, the CDR3 is TGTGCCTGGATCGGAGTAAAGGGCACAGATACGCAGTATTTT.

V gene TRBV9 combines with J gene TRBJ2-1; D is uncertain. The germline V gene has CDR1 SGDLS and CDR2 YYNGEE. V was trimmed by 0 bases and J by 9 bases, leaving 10 bases between them. The CDR3 length is 13 residues. The CDR3 DNA is TGTGCCAGCAGCGTAGATCCGTCGGGTGAGCAGTTCTTC. It is translated as CASSVDPSGEQFF.